This T cell receptor (beta chain) was retrieved from a study of blood T cells in healthy people across ages. Germline V gene sequence: CDR1 SGHRS, CDR2 YFSETQ. The length of the CDR3 is 16 residues. With 3 bases clipped from V and 3 bases from J, the junction kept 5 bases outside the gene matches. Whole-study results and caveats: Relative to aged donors, long-lived donors carried more naive CD4+ cells and displayed higher diversity.

Through a sample-barcoded 5' primer and a J-beta primer mix, a second PCR was run for roughly 7 to 11 cycles. TCRdb called the 5' RACE reads again in MiXCR, with one record for every CDR3 protein. In the table there are more than 900,000 distinct CDR3 sequences, roughly 24% of which are singletons. Of note for this clonotype: The antigen is unknown.

Isolation yielded PBMCs, at least 7 million per sample, in every case. The data were also submitted as part of a second study, on T cells of mothers and their children. That source notes: Unrelated mother-child pairs always had slightly, but never significantly, lower normalized overlap than related pairs.

What was sequenced was blood. The chain uses TRBV5-1 and TRBJ2-1; 11 nucleotides agree with TRBD2. This receptor was taken from a girl aged 2 to 9 in good health. The CDR3 sequence: CASSSGTSGVYNEQFF. CDR3 in DNA: TGCGCCAGCAGCTCGGGGACTAGCGGTGTCTACAATGAGCAGTTCTTC.